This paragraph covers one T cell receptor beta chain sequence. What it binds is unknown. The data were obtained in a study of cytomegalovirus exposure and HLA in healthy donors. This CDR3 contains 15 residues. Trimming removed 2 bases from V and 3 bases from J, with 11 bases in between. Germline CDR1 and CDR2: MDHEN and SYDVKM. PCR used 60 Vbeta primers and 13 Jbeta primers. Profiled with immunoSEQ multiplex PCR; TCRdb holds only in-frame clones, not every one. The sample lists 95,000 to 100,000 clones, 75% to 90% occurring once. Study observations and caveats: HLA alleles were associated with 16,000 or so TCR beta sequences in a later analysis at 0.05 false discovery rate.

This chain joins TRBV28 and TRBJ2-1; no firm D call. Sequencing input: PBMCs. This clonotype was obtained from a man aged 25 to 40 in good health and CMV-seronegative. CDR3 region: CASSLDGPGYNEQFF. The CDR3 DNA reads TGTGCCAGCAGTTTAGACGGTCCGGGCTACAATGAGCAGTTCTTC.